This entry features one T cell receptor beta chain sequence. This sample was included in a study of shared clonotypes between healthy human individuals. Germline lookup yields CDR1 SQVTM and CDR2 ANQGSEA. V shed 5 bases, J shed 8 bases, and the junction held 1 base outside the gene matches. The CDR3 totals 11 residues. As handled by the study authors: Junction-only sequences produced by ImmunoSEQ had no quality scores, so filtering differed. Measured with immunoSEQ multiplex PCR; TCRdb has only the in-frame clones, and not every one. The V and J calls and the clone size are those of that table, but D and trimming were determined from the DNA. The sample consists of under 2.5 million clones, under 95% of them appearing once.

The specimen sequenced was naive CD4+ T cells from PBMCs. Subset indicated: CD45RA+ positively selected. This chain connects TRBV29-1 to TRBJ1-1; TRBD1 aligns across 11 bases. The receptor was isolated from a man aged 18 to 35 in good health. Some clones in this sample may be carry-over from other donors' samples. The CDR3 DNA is TGCAGCGTTCGGGACAGGGGGGAAGCTTTCTTT. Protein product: CSVRDRGEAFF. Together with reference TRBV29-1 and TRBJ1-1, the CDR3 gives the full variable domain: SAVISQKPSRDICQRGTSLTIQCQVDSQVTMMFWYRQQPGQSLTLIATANQGSEATYESGFVIDKFPISRPNLTFSTLTVSNMSPEDSSIYLCSVRDRGEAFFGQGTRLTVV.